This TCR beta chain was recorded in a study of T cell responses to AZD1222 COVID-19 vaccine. General study points: The study found vaccine-associated CD4 TCRs spanning spike, dominant at 160-218 and 743-854.

Remarks on this clone: Its target is not known.

CDR3 size: 15 residues. Trimming shortened V by 1 base and J by 4 bases, and 16 bases separated the two germline ends. Germline values: CDR1 GTSNPN, CDR2 SVGIG (reference sequence). Repertoires were generated with immunoSEQ multiplex PCR, while TCRdb's copy carries only in-frame clones and drops some. The sample carries 100,000 to 150,000 clones, under 95% recorded once. This specimen was peripheral blood, taken 28 days after the second AZD1222 dose. This sequence originates from an adult who received the AZD1222 COVID-19 vaccine. This chain uses TRBV30 with TRBJ1-2; a weak D match, TRBD1 (5 bases). The CDR3 bases are TGTGCCTGGAGTGCGGCCCCAGGGACCCTCTATGGCTACACCTTC. This translates into CAWSAAPGTLYGYTF. Using reference TRBV30 and TRBJ1-2 for the parts outside the CDR3, the full variable domain is SQTIHQWPATLVQPVGSPLSLECTVEGTSNPNLYWYRQAAGRGLQLLFYSVGIGQISSEVPQNLSASRPQDRQFILSSKKLLLSDSGFYLCAWSAAPGTLYGYTFGSGTRLTVV.